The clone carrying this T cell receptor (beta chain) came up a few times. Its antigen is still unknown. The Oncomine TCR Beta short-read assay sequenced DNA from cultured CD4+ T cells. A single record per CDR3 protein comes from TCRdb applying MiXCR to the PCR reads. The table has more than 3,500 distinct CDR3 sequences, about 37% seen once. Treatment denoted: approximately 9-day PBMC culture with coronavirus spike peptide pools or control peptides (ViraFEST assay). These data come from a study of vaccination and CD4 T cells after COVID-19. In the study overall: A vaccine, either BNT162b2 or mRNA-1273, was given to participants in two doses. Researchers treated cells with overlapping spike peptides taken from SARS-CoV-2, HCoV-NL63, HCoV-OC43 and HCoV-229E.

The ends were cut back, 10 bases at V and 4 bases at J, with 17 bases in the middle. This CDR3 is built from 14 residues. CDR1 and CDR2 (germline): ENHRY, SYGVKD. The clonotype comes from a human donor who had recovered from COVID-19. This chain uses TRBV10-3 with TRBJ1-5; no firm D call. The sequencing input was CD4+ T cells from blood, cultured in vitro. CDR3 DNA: TGTGCCACAGTTCAAGGGTTAAGTAATCAGCCCCAGCATTTT. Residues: CATVQGLSNQPQHF.